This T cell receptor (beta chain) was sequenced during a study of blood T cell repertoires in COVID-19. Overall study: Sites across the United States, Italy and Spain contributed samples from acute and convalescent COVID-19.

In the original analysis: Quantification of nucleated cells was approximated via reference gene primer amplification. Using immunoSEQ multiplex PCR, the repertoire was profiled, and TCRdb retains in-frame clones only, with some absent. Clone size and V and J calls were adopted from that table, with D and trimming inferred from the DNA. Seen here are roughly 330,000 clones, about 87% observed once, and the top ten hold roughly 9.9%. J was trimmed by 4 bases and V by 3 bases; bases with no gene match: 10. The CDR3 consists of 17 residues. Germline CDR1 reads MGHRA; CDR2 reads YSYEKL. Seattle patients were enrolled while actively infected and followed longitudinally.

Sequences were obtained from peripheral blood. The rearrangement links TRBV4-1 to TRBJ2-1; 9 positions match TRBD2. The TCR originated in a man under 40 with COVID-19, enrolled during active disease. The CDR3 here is CASSQGLGGGAYNEQFF. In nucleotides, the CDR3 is TGCGCCAGCAGCCAGGGGCTTGGCGGGGGGGCGTACAATGAGCAGTTCTTC.